These T cell receptor beta chains were read from a single sample in a study of T cells after posttransplantation cyclophosphamide. Profiling relied on immunoSEQ multiplex PCR, and the TCRdb table lists in-frame clones only, not all of them. This table has under 10,000 clones, around 80% appearing once. Specimen: PBMCs, collected 1,800 to 2,000 days after a stem cell transplant with posttransplant cyclophosphamide. The origin of the receptors is a female patient between 40 and 50 years old who received an allogeneic stem cell transplant from a related donor, was CMV-positive, and had no GVHD. Among the T cells, some may be from the graft donor. Each CDR3 is given with its conserved first and last residue. A D gene is named only where the DNA matches it firmly. The size entry is marked missing in some rows and otherwise reads once, few, many or a size class.

abundance,d_gene,j_gene,v_gene,CDR3nt,CDR3aa
NA,NA,TRBJ2-1,TRBV6-5,TGTGCCAGCAGTTACGATAGCGACAATGAGCAGTTCTTC,CASSYDSDNEQFF
NA,TRBD1,TRBJ1-4,TRBV6-1,TGTGCCAGCAGTGAATCAGGGGGCGCCAGGACTAATGAAAAACTGTTTTTT,CASSESGGARTNEKLFF
NA,NA,TRBJ1-1,TRBV7-2,TGTGCCAGCAGCTTAGGAGGAATGAACACTGAAGCTTTCTTT,CASSLGGMNTEAFF
NA,NA,TRBJ2-2,TRBV7-2,TGTGCCAGCAGCTTATGGCCCGGGGAGCTGTTTTTT,CASSLWPGELFF
NA,TRBD1,TRBJ1-2,TRBV10-3,TGTGCCATCAGTAGGACAGGGGAGGACTATGGCTACACCTTC,CAISRTGEDYGYTF
once,NA,TRBJ1-5,TRBV19,TGTGCCAGTAGTGCGGGGAGTAGCAATCAGCCCCAGCATTTT,CASSAGSSNQPQHF
NA,NA,TRBJ2-1,TRBV4-3,TGCGCCAGCAGCGAACTAAGCTCCTACAATGAGCAGTTCTTC,CASSELSSYNEQFF
NA,TRBD1,TRBJ2-7,TRBV5-1,TGCGCCAGCAGTCGGACAGGGCCCTACGAGCAGTACTTC,CASSRTGPYEQYF
NA,TRBD1,TRBJ1-1,TRBV7-9,TGTGCCAGCAGCTTAGCGTATAGGGGGCAGAACACTGAAGCTTTCTTT,CASSLAYRGQNTEAFF
NA,TRBD1,TRBJ1-5,TRBV6-1,TGTGCCAGCGGGACAGGACATAGCAATCAGCCCCAGCATTTT,CASGTGHSNQPQHF
NA,NA,TRBJ1-3,TRBV5-4,TGTGCCAGCAGCGGAGGACAGTACTCTGGAAACACCATATATTTT,CASSGGQYSGNTIYF
NA,TRBD1,TRBJ2-2,TRBV18,TGTGCCAGCTCACCACCGTTCGGACAGGGTGGAACCGGGGAGCTGTTTTTT,CASSPPFGQGGTGELFF
NA,NA,TRBJ1-1,TRBV4-2,TGTGCCAGCAGCCAATTGGAGGGCGGGTTTACTGAAGCTTTCTTT,CASSQLEGGFTEAFF
NA,NA,TRBJ1-2,TRBV9,TGTGCCAGCAGCGTAAGTGGGCAAAGCTATGGCTACACCTTC,CASSVSGQSYGYTF
NA,NA,TRBJ1-5,TRBV2,TGTGCCAGCAGTTCCGGGTCCCACAATCAGCCCCAGCATTTT,CASSSGSHNQPQHF
NA,TRBD1,TRBJ1-6,TRBV7-9,TGTGCCAGCAGTCGACAGGGTAGTGGGAATTCACCCCTCCACTTT,CASSRQGSGNSPLHF
NA,NA,TRBJ2-3,TRBV9,TGTGCCAGCAGCGTAGTAACATCCAGTAGCACAGATACGCAGTATTTT,CASSVVTSSSTDTQYF
NA,TRBD2,TRBJ2-1,TRBV7-2,TGTGCCAGCAGCTCCGATAGCGGGGGGCTTTACAATGAGCAGTTCTTC,CASSSDSGGLYNEQFF
NA,NA,TRBJ2-3,TRBV6-1,TGTGCCAGCAGTGAGGGCCCGGGGGCAGATACGCAGTATTTT,CASSEGPGADTQYF
NA,NA,TRBJ2-7,TRBV6-5,TGTGCCAGCAAAAGGGACAACTCCTACGAGCAGTACTTC,CASKRDNSYEQYF
NA,NA,TRBJ2-7,TRBV7-9,TGTGCCAGCAGCTTAGGGGCGGGGACTTCCTACGAGCAGTACTTC,CASSLGAGTSYEQYF
NA,TRBD1,TRBJ2-7,TRBV19,TGTGCCAGTAGCATGGGGCAGGGGGCCTCCTACGAGCAGTACTTC,CASSMGQGASYEQYF
NA,TRBD1,TRBJ2-3,TRBV5-8,TGTGCCAGCAGCCCCCAGGACAGGGGGCGATTCGGCACAGATACGCAGTATTTT,CASSPQDRGRFGTDTQYF
NA,NA,TRBJ1-1,TRBV5-1,TGCGCCAGCAGCTTGGGGGCCACTGAAGCTTTCTTT,CASSLGATEAFF
NA,TRBD1,TRBJ2-5,TRBV11-2,TGTGCCAGCAGGAGCAACAGGGGGCCAGGGTCCCAGTACTTC,CASRSNRGPGSQYF
NA,NA,TRBJ2-7,TRBV5-1,TGCGCCAGCAGCTTGGCTAGAGGGAGGAACGAGCAGTACTTC,CASSLARGRNEQYF
NA,TRBD2,TRBJ2-1,TRBV5-8,TGTGCCAGCAGCTATCTAGCGGGGGGGTTCAATGAGCAGTTCTTC,CASSYLAGGFNEQFF
few,NA,TRBJ1-6,TRBV18,TGTGCCAGCTCACCGTCTGGACAGAATTCACCCCTCCACTTT,CASSPSGQNSPLHF
few,TRBD1,TRBJ2-1,TRBV6-5,TGTGCCAGCATTCCAGACAGGGAACGCTACAATGAGCAGTTCTTC,CASIPDRERYNEQFF
NA,NA,TRBJ2-7,TRBV6-1,TGTGCCAGCACTAATTCCAGGGTCTACGAGCAGTACTTC,CASTNSRVYEQYF
few,NA,TRBJ1-5,TRBV7-9,TGTGCCAGCAGCTTAGGACAAGGAACAAGCAATCAGCCCCAGCATTTT,CASSLGQGTSNQPQHF